This T cell receptor beta chain derives from a study of shared clonotypes between healthy human individuals. The study, taken as a whole, reports: Sharing across four donors was seen in 4.5% to 6.5% of naive CD4 clonotypes.

Running of the assay took place at deep level. Only in-frame clones appear in the TCRdb table, and some are missing; sequencing was by immunoSEQ multiplex PCR. This table has roughly 2.6 million clones, roughly nine tenths appearing once. Comments on this clone: Its antigen is unknown.

Germline CDR1 and CDR2: LNHDA and SQIVND (reference sequence). Trimming stripped 9 bases from V and 0 bases from J, with 11 bases between. The CDR3 covers 14 residues. The chain links TRBV19 to TRBJ2-2; D possibly corresponds to TRBD2 (7 bases). The receptor's source is a man aged 18 to 35 in good health. Material for sequencing was naive CD4+ T cells sorted from blood. Indicated subset: CD45RA+ positively selected. The CDR3 loop reads CASEGGSNTGELFF. As DNA, the CDR3 is TGTGCCAGCGAGGGGGGGTCGAACACCGGGGAGCTGTTTTTT. Based on the CDR3 plus reference TRBV19 and TRBJ2-2, the full variable domain is DGGITQSPKYLFRKEGQNVTLSCEQNLNHDAMYWYRQDPGQGLRLIYYSQIVNDFQKGDIAEGYSVSREKKESFPLTVTSAQKNPTAFYLCASEGGSNTGELFFGEGSRLTVL.